The 26 T cell receptor beta chains reported below all come from one sample, sequenced in a study of blood T cells in healthy people across ages. A sample-barcoded 5' primer and a J-beta primer mix were used in a second PCR of about 6 to 12 cycles. TCRdb called the 5' RACE reads again in MiXCR, with one record for every CDR3 protein. The table includes approximately 360,000 distinct CDR3 sequences, roughly half detected once. The sequenced sample consisted of blood. The source is a man aged 60-69 years in good health.

V usage is TRBV3-1 and J usage is TRBJ1-2; D remains ambiguous. This CDR3 spans 14 amino acids. V was clipped by 1 base and J by 8 bases, with 14 bases between them. Germline lookup yields CDR1 LGHDT and CDR2 YNNKEL (reference sequence). The CDR3 sequence is CASSQGTQMGGYTF. CDR3 DNA sequence: TGTGCCAGCAGCCAAGGGACGCAAATGGGGGGCTACACCTTC.

J is TRBJ1-1 and V is TRBV5-1; no firm D call. The CDR3 covers 15 residues. The V end was cut by 1 base, the J end by 0 bases, with 10 bases between. CDR1 and CDR2 from the germline V gene are SGHRS and YFSETQ. The chain's CDR3 is CASSLIGVLNTEAFF. CDR3 in DNA: TGCGCCAGCAGCTTGATCGGGGTCTTGAACACTGAAGCTTTCTTT.

The chain has TRBV25-1 and TRBJ1-6; D perhaps matches TRBD1 (6 bases). Germline V gives CDR1 MGHDK, CDR2 SYGVNS. The length of the CDR3 is 15 residues. Trimming took off 7 bases at V and 7 bases at J, with 17 bases between the two ends. CDR3 amino acids: CASTAGGAGNSPLHF. CDR3 nucleotides: TGTGCCAGCACCGCGGGGGGCGCGGGCAATTCACCCCTCCACTTT.

For this clonotype: A read error is possible here, since a much larger clone lies one base away. The genes are TRBV20-1 and TRBJ2-5, with D tentatively TRBD1 or TRBD2 (5 bases each). CDR3 size: 17 residues. V lost 2 bases to trimming and J lost 5 bases, with 24 bases between them. CDR1 and CDR2 from the germline V gene are DFQATT and SNEGSKA (reference sequence). CDR3 amino acids: CSARNPFIPGRSETQYF. CDR3 nucleotide sequence: TGCAGTGCTAGAAACCCCTTTATACCGGGACGCTCGGAGACCCAGTACTTC.

This clonotype appeared a few times. The chain links TRBV27 to TRBJ1-2; TRBD1 is a possible D gene (5 bases). The CDR3 spans 13 residues. Germline CDR1 is MNHEY and CDR2 is SMNVEV (reference sequence). The germline V and J ends were trimmed by 3 bases and 4 bases, with 9 bases remaining between them. The CDR3 is CASSFRGVYGYTF. In nucleotides, the CDR3 is TGTGCCAGCAGTTTTCGAGGGGTCTATGGCTACACCTTC.

V and J are TRBV6-1 and TRBJ1-1, with 11 bases that match TRBD1. The germline gives CDR1 MNHNS, CDR2 SASEGT. The CDR3 loop spans 14 amino acids. V lost 5 bases and J lost 3; bases outside the gene matches: 2. The CDR3 DNA sequence: TGTGCCAGCAGTCGGGACAGGGGGGACACTGAAGCTTTCTTT. This codes for CASSRDRGDTEAFF.

This clonotype was counted a few times. A much bigger clone sits one base away, suggesting this may be a read error. CDR3 DNA: TGTGCCAGCAGTTTCGGGGGGGCCTCAGATACGCAGTATTTT. This translates into CASSFGGASDTQYF. The rearrangement joins TRBV12-3 or TRBV12-4 to TRBJ2-3; TRBD2 matches at 8 bases. The CDR3 is 14 amino acids. V dropped 3 bases and J dropped 4; count of bases not matched to a gene: 3.

The V and J genes are TRBV20-1 and TRBJ1-6, with D possibly matching TRBD1 (6 bases). Looked up from germline, CDR1 is DFQATT and CDR2 is SNEGSKA (reference sequence). CDR3 length: 16 amino acids. V lost 5 bases to trimming and J lost 7 bases, with 21 bases between them. The DNA for the CDR3 is TGCAGTGCTCGTAGTGGGGGGGGCAGGGGCAATTCACCCCTCCACTTT. Encoded protein: CSARSGGGRGNSPLHF.

The chain joins TRBV5-1 to TRBJ2-7; 7 nucleotides line up with TRBD1. This CDR3 has 13 amino acids. In germline, CDR1 is SGHRS, CDR2 YFSETQ. V gave up 4 bases and J gave up 5 bases; unmatched junction bases: 6. CDR3 coding DNA: TGCGCCAGCAGCCGAGAAAGGGGGCACGAGCAGTACTTC. Translation gives CASSRERGHEQYF.

V gene TRBV29-1 combines with J gene TRBJ2-7; a possible D gene is TRBD1 (5 bases). The CDR3 runs 10 residues. Germline V gene data show CDR1 as SQVTM and CDR2 as ANQGSEA. V lost 7 bases, J lost 2 bases, and 6 bases lay in between. The CDR3 bases are TGCAGCGCAGGGACCTACGAGCAGTACTTC. This encodes CSAGTYEQYF.

This clonotype was picked up many times. V and J are TRBV3-1 and TRBJ2-1; D is ambiguous. This CDR3 region has 13 residues. Germline loops: CDR1 LGHDT, CDR2 YNNKEL (reference sequence). V gave up 3 bases and J gave up 7 bases, with 10 bases separating them. In DNA, the CDR3 is TGTGCCAGCAGCCAGGTTGGCAGGAATGAGCAGTTCTTC. As protein: CASSQVGRNEQFF.

The gene calls are TRBV7-2 and TRBJ2-4; no definite D call. Germline values: CDR1 SGHTA, CDR2 FQGNSA. Trimming took 4 bases from V and 13 from J, leaving 23 bases between them. CDR3 length: 15 residues. The CDR3 loop reads CASSSSSQAYNEQYF. The CDR3 coding sequence is TGTGCCAGCAGCTCCAGCAGCCAAGCGTACAATGAGCAGTACTTC.

This clonotype is a singleton in its sample. The junction shows a germline mismatch at one end, possibly a read error. The chain employs TRBV20-1 and TRBJ2-7; 9 positions match TRBD2. The CDR3 length is 14 residues. Germline V lookup: CDR1 DFQATT, CDR2 SNEGSKA (reference sequence). CDR3 amino acids: CNARASGDYNEQYF. DNA of the CDR3: TGCAATGCTAGGGCTAGCGGGGACTACAATGAGCAGTACTTC.

This clonotype has just a few counts. The chain joins TRBV11-2 to TRBJ2-7; D ambiguous. Trimming took off 5 bases at V and 5 bases at J, with 19 bases between the two ends. The CDR3 is made up of 15 amino acids. Germline V gene lookup returns CDR1 SGHAT and CDR2 FQNNGV. CDR3 nucleotide sequence: TGTGCCAGCAGCGACCGACGGACCTTGGGCGACGAGCAGTACTTC. This codes for CASSDRRTLGDEQYF.

Regarding this clonotype: At one end, the junction sequence differs from germline, possibly due to a read error. The chain recombines TRBV7-2 with TRBJ1-6, with D possibly matching TRBD1 (5 bases). The length of the CDR3 is 14 residues. The germline V gene encodes CDR1 SGHTA and CDR2 FQGNSA. CDR3 sequence reads: CASSSGGFGPPPHF. The DNA for the CDR3 is TGTGCCAGCAGCTCGGGGGGTTTCGGTCCACCCCCCCACTTT.

J is TRBJ2-7 and V is TRBV20-1; D tentatively reads TRBD1 or TRBD2 (7 bases each). The CDR3 extends over 15 amino acids. Trimming stripped 0 bases from V and 1 base from J, with 13 bases between. Germline CDR1 reads DFQATT; CDR2 reads SNEGSKA (reference sequence). The CDR3 DNA follows: TGCAGTGCTAGAGAAGCGGGGACAGCTTCCTACGAGCAGTACTTC. Its translation is CSAREAGTASYEQYF.

The V and J genes are TRBV9 and TRBJ2-1; 7 nucleotides agree with TRBD2. The trim removed 4 bases at V and 7 bases at J, leaving 14 bases unmatched. This CDR3 spans 16 amino acids. Germline CDR1 is SGDLS and CDR2 is YYNGEE. The CDR3 coding sequence is TGTGCCAGCAGCCCCCAAAGACTAGCTTTGAAGAATGAGCAGTTCTTC. Translated: CASSPQRLALKNEQFF.

This clonotype was detected a few times. The CDR3 nucleotides are TGTGCCAGCAGCTCGGGACGCTATGGCTACACCTTC. The encoded protein is CASSSGRYGYTF. The V and J genes are TRBV7-9 and TRBJ1-2; D is possibly TRBD1 (5 bases). CDR1 is SEHNR and CDR2 is FQNEAQ in the germline V gene (reference sequence). V lost 4 bases to trimming and J lost 4 bases, with 7 bases between them. CDR3 length: 12 amino acids.

The rearrangement uses TRBV6-1 and TRBJ1-5; 7 nucleotides line up with TRBD1. Per germline, CDR1 MNHNS and CDR2 SASEGT. Trimming took 4 bases from V and 5 from J; bases not matched to a gene: 8. The CDR3 sequence is 15 residues long. CDR3 loop: CASSARTGPDQPQHF. In nucleotides, the CDR3 is TGTGCCAGCAGTGCAAGGACAGGCCCGGATCAGCCCCAGCATTTT.

The chain is built from TRBV9 and TRBJ2-3, with a weak D call TRBD2 (6 bases). V shed 0 bases and J shed 4 bases, with 12 bases lying between them. Germline V gene data show CDR1 as SGDLS and CDR2 as YYNGEE. The CDR3 is 15 residues long. DNA of the CDR3: TGTGCCAGCAGCGTAGTCGGGGGAGGAGCAGATACGCAGTATTTT. This sequence encodes CASSVVGGGADTQYF.

In its sample, this clonotype was seen a few times. The chain carries TRBV6-6 and TRBJ2-7; TRBD1 matches at 8 bases. The CDR3 is 15 amino acids. The V gene end was trimmed by 0 bases and the J gene end by 6 bases; junction bases not matched to a gene: 7. The germline CDR1 and CDR2 sequences are MNHNY and SVGAGI (reference sequence). The CDR3 nucleotides read TGTGCCAGCAGTTACTCGAACTTACAGGGGGGCGAGCAGTACTTC. Translation: CASSYSNLQGGEQYF.

This clonotype was seen only a few times. V usage is TRBV15 and J usage is TRBJ2-3; 7 bases align to TRBD2. In germline, CDR1 is LNHNV, CDR2 YYDKDF (reference sequence). The CDR3 contains 13 residues. V gave up 5 bases and J gave up 6 bases; unmatched junction bases: 5. The DNA for the CDR3 is TGTGCCACCAGCGGGCGAGCGGGGGATACGCAGTATTTT. Its translation is CATSGRAGDTQYF.

This clonotype was observed a few times. The rearrangement links TRBV11-2 to TRBJ2-5; 11 bases fit TRBD1. The CDR3 is 15 amino acids. V lost 4 bases to trimming and J lost 5 bases; unmatched junction nucleotides: 6. Germline loops: CDR1 SGHAT, CDR2 FQNNGV. The CDR3 reads CASSSGQGVSETQYF. CDR3 sequence (DNA): TGTGCCAGCAGCTCGGGACAGGGGGTTTCTGAGACCCAGTACTTC.

The chain joins TRBV11-2 to TRBJ2-5, with 12 bases identical to TRBD2. The CDR3 spans 14 residues. V was clipped by 7 bases and J by 5 bases; unmatched bases: 5. Looked up from germline, CDR1 is SGHAT and CDR2 is FQNNGV. CDR3 nucleotides: TGTGCCAGCACTGGACTAGCGGGGTGGGAGACCCAGTACTTC. It encodes CASTGLAGWETQYF.

The chain has TRBV2 and TRBJ2-3; TRBD2 matches at 12 bases. Losses at the gene ends were 6 bases for V and 4 bases for J; bases not matched to a gene: 8. Looked up from germline, CDR1 is SNHLY and CDR2 is FYNNEI. The CDR3 sequence is 16 residues long. The CDR3 sequence: CASSRGPSGGADTQYF. DNA for the CDR3: TGTGCCAGCAGCCGCGGACCTAGCGGGGGGGCAGATACGCAGTATTTT. Full variable domain (rest looked up from reference TRBV2 and TRBJ2-3): EPEVTQTPSHQVTQMGQEVILRCVPISNHLYFYWYRQILGQKVEFLVSFYNNEISEKSEIFDDQFSVERPDGSNFTLKIRSTKLEDSAMYFCASSRGPSGGADTQYFGPGTRLTVL.

This clonotype has a handful of counts. The chain links TRBV9 to TRBJ2-1; a possible D gene is TRBD1 (5 bases). Germline lookup yields CDR1 SGDLS and CDR2 YYNGEE. This CDR3 is built from 12 residues. Trimming took off 5 bases at V and 10 bases at J, with 13 bases between the two ends. The CDR3 is CASSFQGVEQFF. The CDR3 nucleotides read TGTGCCAGCAGTTTTCAAGGGGTCGAGCAGTTCTTC.